This TCR beta chain was recorded in a study of blood T cell repertoires in COVID-19. Study-wide context: Donors in the United States, Italy and Spain gave samples during acute or convalescent COVID-19.

Authors' analysis steps: Cell counts per sample came from amplifying reference gene primers. The data were produced by immunoSEQ multiplex PCR, yet TCRdb's version contains in-frame clones alone and is incomplete. The V and J calls and clone size were taken over from that table, and D and trimming were inferred from the DNA. The data show tens of thousands of clones, approximately 83% seen once. This clone has only a few counts. Germline V gene sequence: CDR1 SGHTA, CDR2 FQGNSA. The CDR3 loop spans 16 amino acids. The trim removed 4 bases at V and 6 bases at J, leaving 9 bases unmatched. Sequencing was performed on peripheral blood. The receptor was derived from a woman at least 80 years old with acute or convalescent COVID-19. The rearrangement links TRBV7-2 to TRBJ2-1, with 10 bases matching TRBD1. CDR3 bases: TGTGCCAGCAGCTCCAGGGCGGGACAGGGGCTCAATGAGCAGTTCTTC. Translation: CASSSRAGQGLNEQFF.